The present entry profiles one TCR beta chain with its context. These data are taken from a study of blood T cells in healthy people across ages. Trimming removed 3 bases at V and 3 bases at J, with 5 bases between. The CDR3 sequence is 12 residues long. A second PCR, run for about 6 to 12 cycles, used a sample-barcoded 5' primer plus a J-beta primer mix. MiXCR was run by TCRdb on the 5' RACE reads, yielding one entry per CDR3 protein. The sample consists of hundreds of thousands of distinct CDR3 sequences, around 50% of them appearing once. The receptor's source is a man aged 40-49 years in good health. The chain couples TRBV12-3 or TRBV12-4 to TRBJ2-5; the D is unclear. Specimen: blood. The CDR3 region has the DNA TGTGCCAGCAGTTTGTGGAAAGAGACCCAGTACTTC. Its translation: CASSLWKETQYF.